The next 17 T cell receptor beta chains were all read from a single sample in a study of neurological immune-mediated disorders. TCRdb reanalysed the 5' RACE reads using MiXCR and keeps one entry per CDR3 protein. This sample has roughly 36,000 distinct CDR3 sequences; about 3.2% occur once, and the top ten carry about 8%. Documented time point: longitudinal time-point 1 (baseline). The sample taken for sequencing was PBMCs. Receptors originate from a woman in her sixties or seventies with multiple sclerosis.

This clonotype was observed many times. The chain links TRBV20-1 to TRBJ2-7; D is ambiguous. V was pared by 2 bases and J by 2 bases, with 13 bases between. The CDR3 sequence is 14 residues long. Germline V lookup: CDR1 DFQATT, CDR2 SNEGSKA (reference sequence). The CDR3 nucleotides read TGCAGTGCTAGATATTCGGCGTCAGCCTACGAGCAGTACTTC. Its translation is CSARYSASAYEQYF.

This clonotype was observed at least ten times. The rearrangement joins TRBV5-1 to TRBJ1-4; D is unclear. CDR3 length: 15 residues. Trimming took 0 bases from V and 3 from J, leaving 9 bases between them. Germline loops: CDR1 SGHRS, CDR2 YFSETQ. CDR3 region: CASSLVPQANEKLFF. The CDR3, as DNA: TGCGCCAGCAGCTTGGTTCCGCAGGCTAATGAAAAACTGTTTTTT.

This clonotype was observed at least ten times. V gene TRBV20-1 combines with J gene TRBJ1-1; a weak D match, TRBD1 (5 bases). This CDR3 has 13 amino acids. V lost 1 base and J lost 4, with 10 bases in between. CDR1 and CDR2 from the germline V gene are DFQATT and SNEGSKA (reference sequence). The CDR3 DNA reads TGCAGTGCTAGAGCAGGGATAAGCACTGAAGCTTTCTTT. Protein sequence: CSARAGISTEAFF.

This clonotype was seen at least ten times. The gene calls are TRBV20-1 and TRBJ2-3; 8 bases fit TRBD1. V shed 4 bases, J shed 4 bases, and the junction held 13 bases outside the gene matches. Germline assignment: CDR1 DFQATT and CDR2 SNEGSKA (reference sequence). CDR3 length: 16 residues. CDR3 coding DNA: TGCAGTGCTATCTCCTTGGACAGGGTATCGGCAGATACGCAGTATTTT. Residues: CSAISLDRVSADTQYF.

As regards this clonotype: The junction does not match germline at one end; this may be a read error. This chain joins TRBV5-1 and TRBJ1-6; possible D gene TRBD1, 5 bases. CDR3 length: 15 residues. Germline V CDR1 and CDR2: SGHRS, YFSETQ. CDR3 loop: CASSLQTGSDSTLNF. Here the CDR3 DNA reads TGCGCCAGCAGCCTCCAAACAGGTTCGGATTCAACCCTCAACTTT.

This clonotype was observed at least ten times. The genes are TRBV7-8 and TRBJ2-2, with 7 positions matching TRBD2. The CDR3 has 15 amino acids. V lost 3 bases to trimming and J lost 1 base; unmatched junction nucleotides: 2. The germline V gene encodes CDR1 SGHVS and CDR2 FQNEAQ. This chain's CDR3 is CASSLGLQNTGELFF. CDR3 bases: TGTGCCAGCAGCTTGGGACTACAGAACACCGGGGAGCTGTTTTTT.

This clonotype was seen a few times. V gene TRBV2 combines with J gene TRBJ2-1; the D gene is possibly TRBD1 (5 bases). V was shortened by 8 bases and J by 0 bases, with 11 bases between the two germline ends. The CDR3 has 14 residues. Germline assignment: CDR1 SNHLY and CDR2 FYNNEI. CDR3 DNA: TGTGCCAGCCGTACAGGAAGCTCCTACAATGAGCAGTTCTTC. It encodes CASRTGSSYNEQFF.

This clonotype was detected many times. This chain uses TRBV5-1 with TRBJ2-3; D may be TRBD1 or TRBD2 (5 bases each). Trimming shortened V by 1 base and J by 2 bases, and 11 bases separated the two germline ends. This CDR3 is built from 15 residues. Per germline, CDR1 SGHRS and CDR2 YFSETQ. The CDR3 loop reads CASSLKVGTTDTQYF. As DNA, the CDR3 is TGCGCCAGCAGCTTGAAAGTGGGGACCACAGATACGCAGTATTTT.

This clonotype was counted at least ten times. The chain employs TRBV7-6 and TRBJ2-1; TRBD2 agrees at 12 bases. CDR1 and CDR2 (germline): SGHVS, FNYEAQ. CDR3 length: 15 residues. V was clipped by 1 base and J by 5 bases; unmatched bases: 0. The CDR3 DNA reads TGTGCCAGCAGCTTAGGACTAGCGGGGGACAATGAGCAGTTCTTC. Translation gives CASSLGLAGDNEQFF.

This clonotype was found many times. V and J are TRBV24-1 and TRBJ2-3; D may be TRBD1 (8 bases). Germline V gives CDR1 KGHDR, CDR2 SFDVKD. The V end was cut by 4 bases, the J end by 0 bases, with 16 bases between. CDR3 length: 17 residues. The CDR3 sequence is CATSENTGGASTDTQYF. Here the CDR3 DNA reads TGTGCCACCAGTGAGAACACAGGGGGGGCAAGCACAGATACGCAGTATTTT.

This clonotype was counted many times. The chain uses TRBV3-1 and TRBJ2-7; 7 bases align to TRBD2. Germline CDR1 and CDR2: LGHDT and YNNKEL (reference sequence). The V segment lost 4 bases and the J segment 0 bases; nucleotides outside the gene matches: 12. This CDR3 has 17 residues. The CDR3 spells CASSPPIGKRGSYEQYF. CDR3 DNA sequence: TGTGCCAGCAGCCCGCCCATCGGGAAGCGGGGCTCCTACGAGCAGTACTTC.

This clonotype was picked up many times. V and J are TRBV5-1 and TRBJ2-5; TRBD1 is a possible D gene (5 bases). The CDR3 has 14 residues. Per germline, CDR1 SGHRS and CDR2 YFSETQ. V was trimmed by 0 bases and J by 2 bases, leaving 8 bases between them. CDR3 protein: CASSLGRAQETQYF. The CDR3 nucleotides are TGCGCCAGCAGCTTGGGCAGGGCACAAGAGACCCAGTACTTC.

There are many counts of this clonotype. This sequence joins TRBV12-3 or TRBV12-4 and TRBJ2-5; 8 nucleotides line up with TRBD2. The CDR3 spans 14 residues. V trimming: 2 bases; J trimming: 1 base; junction bases outside the gene matches: 0. The CDR3 region is CASSLTSGQETQYF. CDR3 sequence (DNA): TGTGCCAGCAGTTTAACTAGCGGCCAAGAGACCCAGTACTTC.

This clonotype was recorded at least ten times. The chain has TRBV20-1 and TRBJ2-3; 10 nucleotides line up with TRBD2. The CDR3 has 15 residues. CDR1 is DFQATT, CDR2 SNEGSKA, per germline (reference sequence). V lost 6 bases and J lost 4; bases outside the gene matches: 10. CDR3 amino acids: CSAPSAGGRPDTQYF. The CDR3 region has the DNA TGCAGTGCCCCCTCAGCGGGGGGGCGTCCAGATACGCAGTATTTT.

This clonotype was seen many times. CDR3: CSARDWATGSVGKNIQYF. As DNA, the CDR3 is TGCAGTGCTAGAGATTGGGCTACAGGGTCCGTTGGCAAAAACATTCAGTACTTC. V and J are TRBV20-1 and TRBJ2-4; D is possibly TRBD1 (6 bases). Germline loops: CDR1 DFQATT, CDR2 SNEGSKA (reference sequence). Trimming took 0 bases from V and 3 from J, leaving 21 bases between them. CDR3 size: 18 residues.

This clonotype was seen at least ten times. The chain uses TRBV18 and TRBJ2-2; D may be TRBD1 (6 bases). The germline V and J ends were trimmed by 3 bases and 1 base, with 12 bases remaining between them. Germline CDR1 KGHSH, CDR2 LQKENI. The CDR3 has 16 residues. The CDR3 region has the DNA TGTGCCAGCTCACCGCTACCGGGACAGAACACCGGGGAGCTGTTTTTT. This translates into CASSPLPGQNTGELFF.

This clonotype was seen at least ten times. The rearrangement joins TRBV2 to TRBJ1-3; maybe TRBD1 (6 bases). This CDR3 region has 16 residues. Germline V gene sequence: CDR1 SNHLY, CDR2 FYNNEI. V was pared by 6 bases and J by 4 bases, with 19 bases between. CDR3 DNA: TGTGCCAGCAGCACCCCGCGTCTGGGGGCCGGAAACACCATATATTTT. This encodes CASSTPRLGAGNTIYF.